This T cell receptor beta chain is from a study of T cells in tuberculosis. Study details: Sequenced TCRs come from CD1B-GMM tetramer-binding T cells.

Here immunoSEQ multiplex PCR was the method, and the copy in TCRdb shows in-frame clones only, minus some. The repertoire has about 49,000 clones, over 90% of them found once; the top ten carry more than 1.4%. Time point in this sample: new active TB diagnosis, blood taken before or within 7 days of starting treatment. Trimming took off 9 bases at V and 4 bases at J, with 11 bases between the two ends. Germline CDR1 is ENHRY and CDR2 is SYGVKD. This CDR3 has 12 amino acids. Sample: PBMCs, taken at tuberculosis diagnosis. The origin of this receptor is an adult with tuberculosis. V gene TRBV10-3 combines with J gene TRBJ2-3; weak D call: TRBD1 (5 bases). The CDR3 loop is CAMATVSDTQYF. CDR3 sequence (DNA): TGTGCCATGGCGACAGTATCAGATACGCAGTATTTT.